The 18 T cell receptor beta chains presented below share a single source sample, sequenced in a study of OX40 agonist ivuxolimab in advanced cancers. TCRdb's copy holds only in-frame clones and misses some; the assay was immunoSEQ multiplex PCR. The sample yields 65,000 or so clones, 70% to 90% seen once. The sample here was CD4+ or CD8+ T cells sorted from blood, taken in a trial of the OX40 agonist ivuxolimab. These receptors all stem from an adult with an advanced solid tumor such as melanoma, head and neck, liver or kidney cancer.

The genes are TRBV9 and TRBJ1-6; D perhaps matches TRBD1 (6 bases). Germline loops: CDR1 SGDLS, CDR2 YYNGEE. V lost 4 bases and J 6 bases, leaving 14 bases between the germline ends. This CDR3 region has 15 residues. The CDR3 is CASSPTPGANSPLHF. The CDR3, as DNA: TGTGCCAGCAGCCCCACCCCGGGGGCTAATTCACCCCTCCACTTT.

This rearrangement joins TRBV6-5 to TRBJ1-5; no clear D. The CDR3 runs 13 residues. With 2 bases removed from V and 7 bases from J, the gap between germline ends came to 9 bases. Germline V CDR1 and CDR2: MNHEY, SVGAGI. CDR3: CASSYGELQPQHF. In DNA, the CDR3 is TGTGCCAGCAGTTACGGGGAGCTGCAGCCCCAGCATTTT.

The chain recombines TRBV11-1 with TRBJ2-5; 8 bases map to TRBD1. V lost 3 bases to trimming and J lost 2 bases; unmatched junction nucleotides: 2. Germline-derived CDR1 and CDR2 are SGHAT and FQDESV (reference sequence). The CDR3 contains 14 residues. The CDR3 DNA reads TGTGCCAGCAGCTTTGGGACAGGTCAAGAGACCCAGTACTTC. This translates into CASSFGTGQETQYF.

This chain connects TRBV6-6 to TRBJ1-6, with D possibly being TRBD1 (6 bases). V shed 3 bases and J shed 7 bases, with 13 bases lying between them. Germline CDR1 and CDR2: MNHNY and SVGAGI (reference sequence). This CDR3 spans 15 amino acids. The CDR3 bases are TGTGCCAGCAGTTATATCAGGGGAAGGAATTCACCCCTCCACTTT. This gives the protein CASSYIRGRNSPLHF.

The genes are TRBV28 and TRBJ2-7, with 8 positions matching TRBD1. Trimming took 8 bases from V and 5 from J; bases not matched to a gene: 11. The germline gives CDR1 MDHEN, CDR2 SYDVKM. The CDR3 runs to 14 residues. The CDR3 spells CASRGSQGADEQYF. The CDR3 nucleotides are TGTGCCAGCCGGGGATCGCAGGGGGCTGACGAGCAGTACTTC.

The chain employs TRBV5-6 and TRBJ1-1, with 7 bases fitting TRBD1. This CDR3 contains 13 residues. In germline, CDR1 is SGHDT, CDR2 YYEEEE. V shed 2 bases, J shed 4 bases, and the junction held 2 bases outside the gene matches. CDR3 bases: TGTGCCAGCAGCTTCAGGGGGAGCACTGAAGCTTTCTTT. Translating it yields CASSFRGSTEAFF.

V usage is TRBV28 and J usage is TRBJ1-1; 10 bases agree with TRBD1. V lost 2 bases, J lost 2 bases, and 2 bases stayed unmatched. CDR3 length: 15 amino acids. Germline values: CDR1 MDHEN, CDR2 SYDVKM. The CDR3 coding sequence is TGTGCCAGCAGTTTAGGGGACAGGGGCAACACTGAAGCTTTCTTT. Translating it yields CASSLGDRGNTEAFF.

The chain employs TRBV4-3 and TRBJ2-2; D ambiguous. Trimming stripped 3 bases from V and 0 bases from J, with 11 bases between. This CDR3 comprises 16 residues. Germline loops: CDR1 LGHNA, CDR2 YSLEER. The CDR3 coding sequence is TGCGCCAGCAGCCAGGGCCGGCTCGCGAACACCGGGGAGCTGTTTTTT. It is translated as CASSQGRLANTGELFF.

The chain recombines TRBV19 with TRBJ2-3; no reliable D call. The CDR3 is 13 residues long. Trimming left V 5 bases short and J 5 bases short, with 11 bases between. Germline CDR1 reads LNHDA; CDR2 reads SQIVND (reference sequence). CDR3 nucleotide sequence: TGTGCCAGTAGTCGTCTCTCGGGAGATACGCAGTATTTT. Its protein is CASSRLSGDTQYF.

V is TRBV15 and J is TRBJ1-4; 9 nucleotides match TRBD1. J was trimmed by 12 bases and V by 0 bases; bases with no gene match: 11. Looked up from germline, CDR1 is LNHNV and CDR2 is YYDKDF (reference sequence). This CDR3 comprises 16 residues. The CDR3 here is CATSRDLTGGLSELFF. In nucleotides, the CDR3 is TGTGCCACCAGCAGAGATCTGACAGGGGGGCTGTCAGAACTGTTTTTT.

The rearrangement links TRBV25-1 to TRBJ2-7; 10 bases agree with TRBD2. CDR1 is MGHDK and CDR2 is SYGVNS in the germline V gene. The trim removed 3 bases at V and 12 bases at J, leaving 11 bases unmatched. The length of the CDR3 is 14 residues. The DNA of the CDR3 is TGTGCCAGCAGTGATGGTCTAGCGGGGGATCGATGGTACTTC. Translation: CASSDGLAGDRWYF.

This chain connects TRBV5-6 to TRBJ1-2, with D unclear. Trimming shortened V by 3 bases and J by 5 bases, and 20 bases separated the two germline ends. There are 16 residues in the CDR3. CDR1 is SGHDT, CDR2 YYEEEE, per germline. CDR3 sequence (DNA): TGTGCCAGCAGCTACCTCGACGGGGTGAAATCTTATGGCTACACCTTC. It specifies CASSYLDGVKSYGYTF.

This chain's CDR3 is CASSFDSISGDTQYF. Here the CDR3 DNA reads TGTGCCAGCAGCTTTGACAGTATTTCGGGAGATACGCAGTATTTT. The gene calls are TRBV11-2 and TRBJ2-3; the D gene is possibly TRBD1 (5 bases). V was shortened by 3 bases and J by 5 bases, with 15 bases between the two germline ends. CDR3 length: 15 residues. Germline CDR1 SGHAT, CDR2 FQNNGV.

The rearrangement links TRBV5-4 to TRBJ1-1, with D hard to call. This CDR3 region has 14 residues. Trimming pared 1 base from V and 1 base from J, leaving 8 bases between. Germline V gene sequence: CDR1 SGHNT, CDR2 YYREEE (reference sequence). The CDR3 is CASSLKYKNTEAFF. CDR3 nucleotide sequence: TGTGCCAGCAGCTTGAAGTACAAGAACACTGAAGCTTTCTTT.

This chain connects TRBV11-1 to TRBJ1-2; a weak D match, TRBD1 (6 bases). Looked up from germline, CDR1 is SGHAT and CDR2 is FQDESV (reference sequence). V was shortened by 1 base and J by 0 bases, with 12 bases between the two germline ends. CDR3 length: 16 residues. For the CDR3, the DNA is TGTGCCAGCAGCTTAGAGACAGGACCAGCTAACTATGGCTACACCTTC. It translates to CASSLETGPANYGYTF.

The J gene is TRBJ1-4, the V gene TRBV4-1; 11 bases agree with TRBD1. CDR1 and CDR2 from the germline V gene are MGHRA and YSYEKL. The CDR3 has 15 amino acids. V trimming: 4 bases; J trimming: 8 bases; junction bases outside the gene matches: 6. CDR3 nucleotides: TGCGCCAGCAGCCTCCGGGACAGGGGGGAGGAAAAACTGTTTTTT. Its protein product is CASSLRDRGEEKLFF.

This chain connects TRBV4-3 to TRBJ2-6; no clear D. CDR3 size: 14 residues. The ends were cut back, 2 bases at V and 2 bases at J, with 4 bases in the middle. From germline, CDR1 is LGHNA and CDR2 YSLEER. As DNA, the CDR3 is TGCGCCAGCAGCCAACGTACTGGGGCCAACGTCCTGACTTTC. As protein: CASSQRTGANVLTF.

The chain recombines TRBV9 with TRBJ2-5; either TRBD1 or TRBD2 may fit D (8 bases each). Trimming took off 3 bases at V and 5 bases at J, with 23 bases between the two ends. The germline V gene has CDR1 SGDLS and CDR2 YYNGEE. The CDR3 loop spans 17 amino acids. The CDR3 sequence is CASSATGGTSPTETQYF. The CDR3, as DNA: TGTGCCAGCAGCGCCACAGGGGGGACTAGTCCTACGGAGACCCAGTACTTC.